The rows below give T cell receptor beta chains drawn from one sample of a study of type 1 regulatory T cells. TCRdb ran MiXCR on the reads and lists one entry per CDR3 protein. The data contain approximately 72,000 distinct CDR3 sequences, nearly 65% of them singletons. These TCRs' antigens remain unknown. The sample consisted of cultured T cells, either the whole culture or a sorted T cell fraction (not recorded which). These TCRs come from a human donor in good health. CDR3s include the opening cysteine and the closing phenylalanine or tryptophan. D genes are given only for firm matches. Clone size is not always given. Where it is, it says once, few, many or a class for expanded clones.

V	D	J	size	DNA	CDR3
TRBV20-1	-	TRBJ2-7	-	TGCAGTGCTAGAGATCTTAGCAACGAGCAGTACTTC	CSARDLSNEQYF
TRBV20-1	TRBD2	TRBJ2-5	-	TGCAGTGCTAAAAGCAGGGGACTAGGGTACCAAGAGACCCAGTACTTC	CSAKSRGLGYQETQYF
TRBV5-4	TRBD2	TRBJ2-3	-	TGTGCCAGCAGCAACCCTAGCGGGAGTAGTCATATGCAGTATTTT	CASSNPSGSSHMQYF
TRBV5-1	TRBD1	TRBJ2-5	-	TGCGCCAGCAGCCCGGACAGGTTAAAGACCCAGTACTTC	CASSPDRLKTQYF
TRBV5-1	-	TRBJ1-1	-	TGCGCCAGTGGGCGGGGGCCAAGGACTGAAGCTTTCTTT	CASGRGPRTEAFF
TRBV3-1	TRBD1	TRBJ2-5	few	TGTGCCAGCAGCCGACAGGGGACGGGGGAGACCCAGTACTTC	CASSRQGTGETQYF
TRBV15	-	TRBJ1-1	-	TGTGCCACCAGCGGGGGTCGGCGAGTGAACACTGAAGCTTTCTTT	CATSGGRRVNTEAFF
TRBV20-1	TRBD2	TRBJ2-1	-	TGCAGCGCTCTACCAGGGACTAGCGCGCGTTTGGGGCAGTTCTTC	CSALPGTSARLGQFF
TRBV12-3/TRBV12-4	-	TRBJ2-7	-	TGTGCCAGCAGCCGTGGGGTACCGGGAGTTCAAACCTACGAGCAGTACTTC	CASSRGVPGVQTYEQYF
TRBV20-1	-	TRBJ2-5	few	TGCAGTGCTAGCACGGAGCAAGAGACCCAGTACTTC	CSASTEQETQYF
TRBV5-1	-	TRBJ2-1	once	TGCGCCAGCAGCTTGGGTGAGGCCTCCTACAATGAGCAGTTCTTC	CASSLGEASYNEQFF
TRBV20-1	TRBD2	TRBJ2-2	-	TGCAGTGCTAGCCCCACCACTAGCGGGACCGGGGAGCTGTTTTTT	CSASPTTSGTGELFF
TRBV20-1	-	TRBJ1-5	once	TGCAGTGCTAGGACAGGTCACAATCAGCCCCAGCATTTT	CSARTGHNQPQHF
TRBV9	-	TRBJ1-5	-	TGTGCCAGCAGCGTAGCCGGAGAGAATCAGCCCCAGCATTTT	CASSVAGENQPQHF
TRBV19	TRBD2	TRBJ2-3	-	TGTGCCAGTAGTAAAGCTAGCGGGCACACAGATACGCAGTATTTT	CASSKASGHTDTQYF
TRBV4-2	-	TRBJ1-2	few	TGTGCCAGCAGCCAAGCTCAGGGACTCAGTCTCGGTGGCTACACCTTC	CASSQAQGLSLGGYTF
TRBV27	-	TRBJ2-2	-	TGTGCCAGCAGGCGTTGGGGGGCCACCGGGGAGCTGTTTTTT	CASRRWGATGELFF
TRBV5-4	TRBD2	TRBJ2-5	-	TGTGCCAGCAGCTGGGGACTAGCCTCCCAAGAGACCCAGTACTTC	CASSWGLASQETQYF
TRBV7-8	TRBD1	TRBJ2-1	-	TGTGCCAGCAGCTTCGGACAGGGGAGGGTCGGTGAGCAGTTCTTC	CASSFGQGRVGEQFF
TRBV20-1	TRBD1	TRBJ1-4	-	TGCAGTGCTAGCCCAGCCGGGACAGGGGAAAAACTGTTTTTT	CSASPAGTGEKLFF
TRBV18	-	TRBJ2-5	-	TGTGCCAGCGTCCAGGGGTTTCAAGAGACCCAGTACTTC	CASVQGFQETQYF
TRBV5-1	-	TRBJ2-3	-	TGCGCCAGCAGCGAGAATCTCGATACGCAGTATTTT	CASSENLDTQYF
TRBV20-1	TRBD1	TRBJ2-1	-	TGCAGTGCTAGAGACCGGGACAGGGTTAACAATGAGCAGTTCTTC	CSARDRDRVNNEQFF
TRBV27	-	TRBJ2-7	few	TGTGCCAGCAGTTTACTCGGGAGTCTCCCCTACGAGCAGTACTTC	CASSLLGSLPYEQYF
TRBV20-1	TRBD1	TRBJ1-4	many	TGCAGTGCTAGAGATGGACAGGGGGGCGAAAAACTGTTTTTT	CSARDGQGGEKLFF
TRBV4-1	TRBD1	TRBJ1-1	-	TGCGCCAGCAGCCATCGGGACAGGGCCACTGAAGCTTTCTTT	CASSHRDRATEAFF
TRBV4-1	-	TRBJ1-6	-	TGCGCCAGCAGCCGCGATGACTGGGGCCCACCCCTCCACTTT	CASSRDDWGPPLHF
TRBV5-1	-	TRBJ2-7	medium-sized	TGCGCCAGCAGCTCAACGGGCCAGGCTTTCTACGAGCAGTACTTC	CASSSTGQAFYEQYF
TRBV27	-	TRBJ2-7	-	TGTGCCAGCAGTTCCTCATCGTTAGGATTGGAGCAGTACTTC	CASSSSSLGLEQYF
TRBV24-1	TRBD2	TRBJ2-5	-	TGTGCCACCAGTGACCGTCGACTAGCGGGGCAAGAGACCCAGTACTTC	CATSDRRLAGQETQYF
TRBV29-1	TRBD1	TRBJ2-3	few	TGCAGCGTTGAACGGGTGGACAGGGGGGGAGATACGCAGTATTTT	CSVERVDRGGDTQYF
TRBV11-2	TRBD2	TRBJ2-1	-	TGTGCCAGCACCCAGGACCGACTAGCGGGAGTTCAGTTCTTC	CASTQDRLAGVQFF
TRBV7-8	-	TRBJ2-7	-	TGTGCCAGCAGCTTAGTCAGGGTGCCTCACGAGCAGTACTTC	CASSLVRVPHEQYF
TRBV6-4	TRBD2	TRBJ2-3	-	TGTGCCAGCAGTGCCCTTAGCGGGAGTTTTACAGATACGCAGTATTTT	CASSALSGSFTDTQYF
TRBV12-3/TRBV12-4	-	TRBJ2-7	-	TGTGCCAGCAGTTTCGCCCGGGAGCAGTACTTC	CASSFAREQYF
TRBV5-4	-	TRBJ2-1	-	TGTGCCAGCAGCTTACCGCAGTACAATGAGCAGTTCTTC	CASSLPQYNEQFF
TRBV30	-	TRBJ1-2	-	TGTGCCTGGAGTCCGGGCCCTCCGGGGGGCTACACCTTC	CAWSPGPPGGYTF
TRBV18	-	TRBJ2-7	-	TGTGCCGGCTCACCACAACAGGTCTACGAGCAGTACTTC	CAGSPQQVYEQYF
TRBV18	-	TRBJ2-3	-	TGTGCCAGCGAGTCCGGAAGACAGGGCACAGATACGCAGTATTTT	CASESGRQGTDTQYF
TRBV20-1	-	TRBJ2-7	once	TGCAGTGCGGGGAGGGACAGCTACGAGCAGTACTTC	CSAGRDSYEQYF
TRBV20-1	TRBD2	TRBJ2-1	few	TGCAGTGCTAGAGGTACACTAGCGGGAGTGTTAAATGAGCAGTTCTTC	CSARGTLAGVLNEQFF
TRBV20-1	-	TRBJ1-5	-	TGCAGTGCTAGAGTTTTTGGACAATCGGGCAATCAGCCCCAGCATTTT	CSARVFGQSGNQPQHF
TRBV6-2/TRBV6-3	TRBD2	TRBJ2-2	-	TGTGCCAGCACCAGAGAGCGGGAACCCTGGACCGGGGAGCTGTTTTTT	CASTREREPWTGELFF
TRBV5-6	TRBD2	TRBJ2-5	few	TGTGCCAGCAGCTTGGTAGCGGGAGGGTTAAAGACCCAGTACTTC	CASSLVAGGLKTQYF
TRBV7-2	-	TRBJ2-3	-	TGTGCCAGCAGCCCACGCCCCCGCAGGGACCTCACAGATACGCAGTATTTT	CASSPRPRRDLTDTQYF
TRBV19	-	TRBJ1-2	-	TGTGCCAGTAGTATTCAGGGGAATGGCTACACCTTC	CASSIQGNGYTF
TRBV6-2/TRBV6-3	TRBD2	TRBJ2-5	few	TGTGCCAGCAGCCTCGGGGTAGCGGGATTGCAGACCCAGTACTTC	CASSLGVAGLQTQYF